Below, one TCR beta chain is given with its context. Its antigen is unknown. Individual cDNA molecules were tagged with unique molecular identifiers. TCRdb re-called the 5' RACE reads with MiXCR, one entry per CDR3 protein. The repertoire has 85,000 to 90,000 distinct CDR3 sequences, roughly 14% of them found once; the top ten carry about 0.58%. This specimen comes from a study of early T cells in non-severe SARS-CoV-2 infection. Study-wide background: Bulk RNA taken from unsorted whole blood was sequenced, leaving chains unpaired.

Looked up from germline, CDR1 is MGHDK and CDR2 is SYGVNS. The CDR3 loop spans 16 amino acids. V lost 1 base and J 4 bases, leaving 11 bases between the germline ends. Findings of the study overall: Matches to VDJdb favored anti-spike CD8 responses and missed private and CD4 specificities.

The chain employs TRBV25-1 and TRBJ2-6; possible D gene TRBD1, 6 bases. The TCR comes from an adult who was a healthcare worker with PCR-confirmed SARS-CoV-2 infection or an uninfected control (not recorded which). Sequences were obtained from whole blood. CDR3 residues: CASSELGARGANVLTF. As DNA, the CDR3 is TGTGCCAGCAGTGAATTGGGGGCCCGAGGGGCCAACGTCCTGACTTTC.